Below, 22 T cell receptor beta chains from the same sample are listed, as sequenced in a study of brain T cells in children with intractable seizures. Data came from immunoSEQ multiplex PCR; TCRdb stores just in-frame clones and leaves some out. Of roughly 110,000 clones listed, 94% are singletons. The sequenced sample was peripheral blood, obtained at surgery. All receptors derive from a boy younger than two with hemimegalencephaly and intractable seizures.

V usage is TRBV5-4 and J usage is TRBJ2-1; 16 bases line up with TRBD2. Germline loops: CDR1 SGHNT, CDR2 YYREEE (reference sequence). The V gene end was trimmed by 4 bases and the J gene end by 10 bases; junction bases not matched to a gene: 2. This CDR3 is built from 14 residues. The CDR3 bases are TGTGCCAGCAGCCTGGGACTAGCGGGAGGGGAGCAGTTCTTC. The encoded protein is CASSLGLAGGEQFF.

The J gene is TRBJ2-5, the V gene TRBV3-1 (or the pseudogene TRBV3-2); TRBD1 might be the D (6 bases). The V gene's germline CDR1 is LGHDT and CDR2 YNNKEL (reference sequence). The length of the CDR3 is 15 residues. Deletions cut 4 bases from V and 1 base from J, with 13 bases between. The CDR3 DNA sequence: TGTGCCAGCAGCCTGACAGGTAAAAGCCAAGAGACCCAGTACTTC. Amino acids: CASSLTGKSQETQYF.

V is TRBV12-5 and J is TRBJ2-3; 11 bases agree with TRBD2. The junction had 19 bases not matched to a gene; V was cut back by 6 bases and J by 2 bases. This CDR3 is built from 20 residues. Per the germline V gene, CDR1 is LGHNT and CDR2 is FRNRAP. CDR3 in amino acids: CASGLAGARDPIANTDTQYF. CDR3 DNA sequence: TGTGCTAGTGGACTAGCGGGAGCTCGGGACCCGATCGCTAACACAGATACGCAGTATTTT.

This chain links TRBV7-2 with TRBJ2-1; no firm D call. V gave up 4 bases and J gave up 7 bases, with 17 bases separating them. The CDR3 totals 15 residues. The V gene's germline CDR1 is SGHTA and CDR2 FQGNSA. The CDR3 DNA reads TGTGCCAGCAGCTCCCTAAAGGGCGGATGGAATGAGCAGTTCTTC. Translated: CASSSLKGGWNEQFF.

CDR3 DNA sequence: TGTGCCAGCAGCTTGGAGGGACTAGCGGCATACAATGAGCAGTTCTTC. Translating gives CASSLEGLAAYNEQFF. This chain links TRBV5-6 with TRBJ2-1, with 11 positions matching TRBD2. The germline gives CDR1 SGHDT, CDR2 YYEEEE. V lost 0 bases and J lost 4; bases outside the gene matches: 3. CDR3 length: 16 amino acids.

The J gene is TRBJ2-3, the V gene TRBV29-1; 7 bases agree with TRBD2. The germline gives CDR1 SQVTM, CDR2 ANQGSEA. The CDR3 length is 13 residues. The V gene end was trimmed by 3 bases and the J gene end by 3 bases; junction bases not matched to a gene: 3. CDR3 nucleotide sequence: TGCAGCGTTGAGCGGGAGAGGACAGATACGCAGTATTTT. Translation: CSVERERTDTQYF.

The chain is built from TRBV6-5 and TRBJ1-2; 10 bases are a match to TRBD1. This CDR3 is built from 14 residues. The trim removed 4 bases at V and 8 bases at J, leaving 7 bases unmatched. Germline CDR1 and CDR2: MNHEY and SVGAGI. In DNA form, the CDR3 reads TGTGCCAGCAGTTCCGGACAGGGGGTGTGGGGCTACACCTTC. Residues: CASSSGQGVWGYTF.

The chain uses TRBV2 and TRBJ2-3, with TRBD2 matching over 14 bases. The CDR3 covers 15 residues. CDR1 and CDR2 from the germline V gene are SNHLY and FYNNEI. Losses at the gene ends were 3 bases for V and 6 bases for J; bases not matched to a gene: 2. The CDR3 DNA reads as TGTGCCAGCAGTGAGGGACTAGCGGGAGTGGATACGCAGTATTTT. Protein sequence: CASSEGLAGVDTQYF.

The chain uses TRBV6-5 and TRBJ2-1; the match to TRBD1 covers 7 bases. CDR1 is MNHEY and CDR2 is SVGAGI in the germline V gene. This CDR3 region has 14 residues. J was trimmed by 10 bases and V by 6 bases; bases with no gene match: 12. The CDR3 is CASSSPGQTKEQFF. The CDR3 DNA reads TGTGCCAGCAGCTCACCGGGACAGACTAAGGAGCAGTTCTTC.

The chain is built from TRBV15 and TRBJ1-1; D not resolved. Per germline, CDR1 LNHNV and CDR2 YYDKDF (reference sequence). With 1 base removed from V and 1 base from J, the gap between germline ends came to 7 bases. CDR3 length: 14 amino acids. CDR3 sequence reads: CATSRGDGNTEAFF. The CDR3 DNA reads as TGTGCCACCAGCAGAGGTGACGGGAACACTGAAGCTTTCTTT.

Comment on this clone: The identical CDR3 is also encoded by other nucleotide sequences in the sample. This rearrangement joins TRBV11-2 to TRBJ2-5; D call uncertain. The length of the CDR3 is 11 residues. V was clipped by 4 bases and J by 1 base, with 1 base between them. Germline lookup yields CDR1 SGHAT and CDR2 FQNNGV. CDR3 loop: CASSSQETQYF. In nucleotides, the CDR3 is TGTGCCAGCAGCTCCCAAGAGACCCAGTACTTC.

This rearrangement joins TRBV10-2 to TRBJ2-7, with 9 bases identical to TRBD2. The J segment lost 2 bases and the V segment lost 4 bases, leaving 9 bases of the junction unmatched. The CDR3 spans 16 residues. CDR1 WSHSY and CDR2 SAAADI come from the germline V gene. The CDR3 DNA follows: TGCGCCAGCAGTGCACTAGCGGGTGATTCAGCCTACGAGCAGTACTTC. It codes for CASSALAGDSAYEQYF.

The count of this clone is one. The chain links TRBV2 to TRBJ2-7; 9 positions agree with TRBD2. The trim removed 6 bases at V and 4 bases at J, leaving 7 bases unmatched. The germline CDR1 and CDR2 sequences are SNHLY and FYNNEI. The CDR3 runs 14 residues. The CDR3 DNA reads TGTGCCAGCAGAATGCGGACTAGCGAATACGAGCAGTACTTC. Residues: CASRMRTSEYEQYF.

The gene calls are TRBV27 and TRBJ2-7, with 10 positions matching TRBD2. The V gene end was trimmed by 5 bases and the J gene end by 8 bases; junction bases not matched to a gene: 9. Germline CDR1 and CDR2: MNHEY and SMNVEV (reference sequence). This CDR3 contains 14 residues. The CDR3 loop reads CASSDTSGIKQQYF. The CDR3, as DNA: TGTGCCAGCAGTGATACTAGCGGGATAAAACAGCAGTACTTC.

Concerning this clone itself: Other DNA sequences within the sample encode an identical CDR3. The rearrangement links TRBV5-1 to TRBJ2-5; TRBD1 aligns across 7 bases. Germline CDR1 reads SGHRS; CDR2 reads YFSETQ. This CDR3 contains 13 residues. V gave up 0 bases and J gave up 4 bases; unmatched junction bases: 0. The CDR3 protein is CASSLGQGETQYF. CDR3 coding DNA: TGCGCCAGCAGCTTGGGACAGGGAGAGACCCAGTACTTC.

The gene calls are TRBV21-1 and TRBJ2-3; the table's TRBD2 call for D was not verified on the DNA. TRBV21-1 is an annotated pseudogene. CDR3 length: 20 residues. The CDR3 DNA follows: TGTGCCAGCAGCAAAGCTCTGACTAGCGGGAACACTTTATCTGAAGATACGCAGTATTTT. Translation: CASSKALTSGNTLSEDTQYF.

The chain is built from TRBV10-1 and TRBJ2-2; no reliable D call. CDR1 is WNHNN and CDR2 is SYGVQD in the germline V gene (reference sequence). CDR3 length equals 15 residues. V was pared by 4 bases and J by 0 bases, with 9 bases between. The CDR3 coding sequence is TGCGCCAGCAGTGTGGAGACCACGAACACCGGGGAGCTGTTTTTT. This translates into CASSVETTNTGELFF.

The gene calls are TRBV27 and TRBJ2-3; no clear D. The CDR3 length is 11 residues. Germline V gives CDR1 MNHEY, CDR2 SMNVEV (reference sequence). The germline V and J ends were trimmed by 5 bases and 6 bases, with 6 bases remaining between them. CDR3 region: CASSVADTQYF. In DNA form, the CDR3 reads TGTGCCAGCAGTGTGGCGGATACGCAGTATTTT.

CDR3 DNA sequence: TGTGCCAGCAGCCAAGAATCCCCCCCCTCCTACAATGAGCAGTTCTTC. Residues: CASSQESPPSYNEQFF. The chain combines TRBV4-2 with TRBJ2-1; D ambiguous. The CDR3 extends over 16 amino acids. From germline, CDR1 is LGHNA and CDR2 YNFKEQ. Trimming left V 0 bases short and J 0 bases short, with 9 bases between.

This clone was recorded only once. V and J are TRBV28 and TRBJ2-7; D unresolved. The V and J ends lost 3 bases and 7 bases respectively, with 7 bases between them. The CDR3 totals 11 residues. Germline CDR1 MDHEN, CDR2 SYDVKM. DNA for the CDR3: TGTGCCAGCAGTTTGTTTGGTGAGCAGTACTTC. Its protein product is CASSLFGEQYF.

V is TRBV18 and J is TRBJ2-5, with D tentatively TRBD2 (5 bases). CDR3 size: 16 residues. Germline CDR1 KGHSH, CDR2 LQKENI. Trimming took off 3 bases at V and 4 bases at J, with 18 bases between the two ends. The CDR3 loop is CASSPGAVGRGETQYF. The DNA for the CDR3 is TGTGCCAGCTCACCGGGCGCGGTCGGTCGGGGAGAGACCCAGTACTTC. Supplemented by reference TRBV18 and TRBJ2-5, the full variable domain reads NAGVMQNPRHLVRRRGQEARLRCSPMKGHSHVYWYRQLPEEGLKFMVYLQKENIIDESGMPKERFSAEFPKEGPSILRIQQVVRGDSAAYFCASSPGAVGRGETQYFGPGTRLLVL.

The chain uses TRBV3-1 (or the pseudogene TRBV3-2) and TRBJ2-7, with a possible D match to TRBD1 (6 bases). Germline values: CDR1 LGHDT, CDR2 YNNKEL (reference sequence). The germline V and J ends were trimmed by 5 bases and 3 bases, with 11 bases remaining between them. The CDR3 extends over 13 amino acids. The CDR3 loop is CASSSNRVYEQYF. Here the CDR3 DNA reads TGTGCCAGCAGCTCAAACAGGGTCTACGAGCAGTACTTC.